This T cell receptor (beta chain) was retrieved from a study of T cells after yellow fever vaccination. As for the study in general: Each low-cell-number fraction was prepared by means of SMART-Seq v4 Ultra Low Input.

In regard to this clonotype: The antigen is not known.

The germline V gene encodes CDR1 SQVTM and CDR2 ANQGSEA. The CDR3 is made up of 16 amino acids. Trimming cost V 0 bases and J 0 bases, with 12 bases left between them. General study points: The CD4 compartment and the CD8 compartment contained a small share of clonotypes in common. High-abundance clonotypes from the bulk population could contaminate FACS-sorted repertoires.

A process of 5'RACE template switching, which added a universal primer site and UMIs, was used to make TCR cDNA. TCRdb ran MiXCR on the 5' RACE reads and lists one entry per CDR3 protein. The sample shows some 600,000 distinct CDR3 sequences, approximately 13% of them seen only once. This sequence originates from a man aged 25 to 45 who received the YFV17D yellow fever vaccine. V and J are TRBV29-1 and TRBJ2-1; tentative D call: TRBD2 (5 bases). The sequencing used PBMCs, collected on the day of the yellow fever booster vaccination. The CDR3 sequence: CSVEEPGGRSYNEQFF. The CDR3 DNA reads TGCAGCGTTGAAGAGCCGGGCGGGCGCTCCTACAATGAGCAGTTCTTC.